This T cell receptor (beta chain) derives from a study of blood T cells in healthy people across ages. After removal of 1 base from V and 5 bases from J, the junction contained 5 bases not matched to a gene. The CDR3 contains 15 residues. Germline CDR1 LGHNA, CDR2 YNFKEQ. A J-beta primer mix and a sample-barcoded 5' primer were used in a second PCR of roughly 6 to 11 cycles. TCRdb re-derived calls from the 5' RACE reads in MiXCR, one entry per CDR3 protein. The sample yields approximately 290,000 distinct CDR3 sequences, 25% to 30% seen once. Sequencing was carried out using blood. The chain recombines TRBV4-2 with TRBJ1-1; 9 bases map to TRBD1. The receptor was derived from a woman between 65 and 79 years old in good health. The CDR3 sequence: CASSQAGTGRTEAFF. CDR3 bases: TGTGCCAGCAGCCAAGCAGGGACAGGGCGAACTGAAGCTTTCTTT.